This T cell receptor beta chain appears in the sequencing data of a study of tissue T cells after allogeneic stem cell transplantation. Overall study findings and caveats: Tissue-detected TCR repertoire was only partly captured by blood and spleen T cells. Some tissue clones might be persisting host cells; their alloreactivity or antigen specificity was not determined.

On this clone itself: Its target is unknown. All gene names here are mouse names. The DNA ends 1 residue before the CDR3 does, and the rest of the CDR3 is filled in from the germline J gene.

CDR3 sequences, V/J genes, frequencies and template counts came from survey-depth TCRbeta sequencing. The method was immunoSEQ multiplex PCR; TCRdb's version includes in-frame clones alone and lacks a portion of them. Of thousands of clones in the sample, roughly 44% were seen once. The CDR3 has 14 amino acids. The germline CDR1 and CDR2 sequences are GKSSPN and SITVG. J gave up 4 bases and V 3 bases, and 8 bases lay outside the gene matches. The time point denotes: mouse harvest day 7 after allogeneic transplant. Mouse grafts combined 10^7 T-cell-depleted bone marrow cells with 10^6 splenic CD5+ T cells.

The sequencing input was gut tissue. This clonotype originated in a female BALB/c mouse given C57BL/6 T cells with graft-versus-host disease after an allogeneic hematopoietic cell transplant. The chain couples TRBV31 to TRBJ1-2; 7 bases are a match to TRBD1. The covered CDR3 bases are TGTGCCTGGAGCCTGACAGGGAGGGGCTCCGACTACACC. It translates to CAWSLTGRGSDYT. The entire CDR3 sequence reads CAWSLTGRGSDYTF.